The 21 T cell receptor beta chains below all came from one sample that was sequenced in a study of blood T cells in healthy people across ages. Through a sample-barcoded 5' primer and a J-beta primer mix, a second PCR was run for roughly 6 to 12 cycles. TCRdb called the 5' RACE reads again in MiXCR, with one record for every CDR3 protein. The table lists hundreds of thousands of distinct CDR3 sequences, 46% of them singletons. Sequenced material: blood. The receptors were gathered from a man older than 75 in good health.

The V call is TRBV20-1, the J call TRBJ1-5, with a tentative D call TRBD1 (5 bases). Germline V gene sequence: CDR1 DFQATT, CDR2 SNEGSKA (reference sequence). The V end lost 3 bases, the J end lost 5 bases, and 17 bases lay between the germline ends. The CDR3 covers 15 residues. The CDR3 DNA follows: TGCAGTGCTAGTCCCCCCTCCAGGGATGATCAGCCCCAGCATTTT. It encodes CSASPPSRDDQPQHF.

This chain connects TRBV5-1 to TRBJ2-7; 8 bases map to TRBD2. The CDR3 sequence is 17 residues long. Germline assignment: CDR1 SGHRS and CDR2 YFSETQ. The ends lost 4 bases at V and 7 bases at J; junction bases unmatched: 19. CDR3 protein: CASSGAPPGSGMKEQYF. DNA for the CDR3: TGCGCCAGCAGCGGAGCCCCCCCGGGTAGCGGGATGAAAGAGCAGTACTTC.

With respect to this clonotype: A single base separates this from a much larger clone, so it may be a read error. The chain has TRBV20-1 and TRBJ2-5; D possibly corresponds to TRBD2 (6 bases). The CDR3 runs 12 residues. Germline CDR1 reads DFQATT; CDR2 reads SNEGSKA (reference sequence). CDR3 in DNA: TGCGGTGCTAGAGGAGGGCCCGAGACCCAGTACTTC. Amino acid sequence: CGARGGPETQYF.

This clonotype was detected only a few times. V is TRBV5-1 and J is TRBJ2-3, with 7 bases fitting TRBD1. Germline CDR1 reads SGHRS; CDR2 reads YFSETQ. The V and J ends lost 0 bases and 4 bases, in that order; junction bases with no gene match: 5. This CDR3 has 15 amino acids. In DNA form, the CDR3 reads TGCGCCAGCAGCTTGGATGGGACAGCCTCAGATACGCAGTATTTT. Its translation: CASSLDGTASDTQYF.

This chain links TRBV3-1 with TRBJ2-7, with unresolved D. Germline V CDR1 and CDR2: LGHDT, YNNKEL (reference sequence). Trimming removed 6 bases at V and 3 bases at J, with 6 bases between. The CDR3 is 11 amino acids. The CDR3 nucleotides read TGTGCCAGCAGTCGAATCTACGAGCAGTACTTC. As protein: CASSRIYEQYF.

The chain couples TRBV12-3 or TRBV12-4 to TRBJ2-6; weak D call: TRBD2 (5 bases). V dropped 3 bases and J dropped 3 bases, with 12 bases sitting between them. The CDR3 is made up of 16 amino acids. CDR3 bases: TGTGCCAGCAGTTTTCCGGGGTCTAATGGGGCCAACGTCCTGACTTTC. Its translation: CASSFPGSNGANVLTF.

The CDR3 spells CASSLPAGGIYEQYF. As DNA, the CDR3 is TGTGCCAGCAGTTTGCCAGCAGGGGGAATCTACGAGCAGTACTTC. The J gene is TRBJ2-7, the V gene TRBV28, with TRBD1 matching over 7 bases. From germline, CDR1 is MDHEN and CDR2 SYDVKM. The CDR3 runs 15 residues. With 3 bases clipped from V and 3 bases from J, the junction kept 8 bases outside the gene matches.

The rearrangement joins TRBV4-3 to TRBJ2-3, with unresolved D. The germline V gene encodes CDR1 LGHNA and CDR2 YSLEER. With 0 bases removed from V and 2 bases from J, the gap between germline ends came to 9 bases. The CDR3 covers 15 residues. CDR3 coding DNA: TGCGCCAGCAGCCAAGAGGGCCAGACCACAGATACGCAGTATTTT. This encodes CASSQEGQTTDTQYF.

V is TRBV13 and J is TRBJ2-5, with unresolved D. This CDR3 is built from 13 residues. Germline assignment: CDR1 PRHDT and CDR2 FYEKMQ (reference sequence). V was pared by 5 bases and J by 0 bases, with 7 bases between. The CDR3: CASSRPNQETQYF. Written as DNA, the CDR3 is TGTGCCAGCAGCCGACCTAACCAAGAGACCCAGTACTTC.

Regarding this clonotype: Relative to the germline gene, one junction end is altered; a read error may explain this. The rearrangement uses TRBV12-3 or TRBV12-4 and TRBJ1-1; maybe TRBD1 (6 bases). This CDR3 contains 15 residues. The CDR3 DNA reads TGTACCAGCAGTTCCAGGCACAGGGCTAGTACTGAAGCTTTCTTT. Residues: CTSSSRHRASTEAFF.

This rearrangement joins TRBV7-9 to TRBJ2-5; TRBD2 might be the D (5 bases). CDR1 is SEHNR and CDR2 is FQNEAQ in the germline V gene (reference sequence). The CDR3 spans 16 residues. The germline V and J ends were trimmed by 6 bases and 11 bases, with 28 bases remaining between them. The CDR3 coding sequence is TGTGCCAGCAGATTCCACGACCGGGGAGATTACAATGAGCAGTACTTC. Amino acids: CASRFHDRGDYNEQYF.

This clonotype was counted ten times or more. The chain uses TRBV7-2 and TRBJ2-7; 7 bases fit TRBD2. The CDR3 is 15 residues long. Unmatched junction bases numbered 7, after V lost 1 base and J lost 4 bases. Per germline, CDR1 SGHTA and CDR2 FQGNSA. CDR3 in amino acids: CASSLVAGEMYEQYF. The CDR3 nucleotides read TGTGCCAGCAGCTTAGTTGCGGGAGAGATGTACGAGCAGTACTTC.

The table lists this clonotype with a few counts. This chain connects TRBV24-1 to TRBJ2-5; 12 bases match TRBD2. The J segment lost 5 bases and the V segment lost 9 bases, leaving 6 bases of the junction unmatched. The germline V gene has CDR1 KGHDR and CDR2 SFDVKD. This CDR3 is built from 14 residues. The CDR3 nucleotides are TGTGCCACCGCTAGCGGGAGGGCCGAGGAGACCCAGTACTTC. Encoded protein: CATASGRAEETQYF.

J is TRBJ2-1 and V is TRBV6-2 or TRBV6-3, with D possibly being TRBD1 or TRBD2 (6 bases each). The end of the DNA is better explained by TRBJ2-7, so the J call may be wrong. Germline CDR1 MNHEY, CDR2 SVGEGT. The CDR3 is made up of 16 amino acids. CDR3 DNA sequence: TGTGCCAGCAGGTCCCGGGGGCCGAGCTCCTACAATGAGCAGTACTTC. Protein: CASRSRGPSSYNEQYF.

This clonotype was recorded a few times. The chain recombines TRBV6-6 with TRBJ2-5; 7 nucleotides line up with TRBD1. The assigned J gene may be wrong: the sequence end matches TRBJ2-7 better. Germline V lookup: CDR1 MNHNY, CDR2 SVGAGI (reference sequence). The CDR3 is made up of 14 amino acids. Here the CDR3 reads CASSRQGMSGEQYF. The CDR3 DNA reads TGTGCCAGCAGTCGACAGGGAATGAGCGGCGAGCAGTACTTC.

This rearrangement joins TRBV6-2 or TRBV6-3 to TRBJ1-1, with 10 bases lining up with TRBD1. Germline CDR1 is MNHEY and CDR2 is SVGEGT. Trimming cost V 3 bases and J 1 base; bases outside gene matches: 8. The CDR3 has 17 residues. The CDR3 loop is CASSYQTGGAENTEAFF. DNA of the CDR3: TGTGCCAGCAGTTATCAGACAGGGGGCGCGGAGAACACTGAAGCTTTCTTT.

This clonotype has a count of ten or more. The V gene is TRBV7-2, the J gene TRBJ2-7; 9 bases match TRBD1. The V segment lost 5 bases and the J segment 3 bases; nucleotides outside the gene matches: 5. The CDR3 runs 14 residues. CDR1 and CDR2 (germline): SGHTA, FQGNSA. The CDR3 reads CASSPDRGFYEQYF. DNA of the CDR3: TGTGCCAGCAGCCCGGACAGGGGTTTCTACGAGCAGTACTTC.

The chain links TRBV20-1 to TRBJ2-5, with 11 nucleotides matching TRBD2. CDR1 is DFQATT, CDR2 SNEGSKA, per germline (reference sequence). This CDR3 has 15 amino acids. V shed 6 bases, J shed 2 bases, and the junction held 8 bases outside the gene matches. CDR3 DNA sequence: TGCAGTGCAACCGTAGCGGGAGGGGGGCAAGAGACCCAGTACTTC. This sequence encodes CSATVAGGGQETQYF.

This clonotype was seen many times. DNA for the CDR3: TGTGCCAGCAACCCGACTGTTGGTAGGAGGTCCTACGAGCAGTACTTC. It translates to CASNPTVGRRSYEQYF. The rearrangement uses TRBV7-2 and TRBJ2-7; weak D call: TRBD2 (5 bases). CDR3 length: 16 amino acids. Per germline, CDR1 SGHTA and CDR2 FQGNSA. Trimming removed 7 bases from V and 1 base from J, with 20 bases in between.

V usage is TRBV20-1 and J usage is TRBJ2-5; 11 bases align to TRBD2. CDR1 is DFQATT and CDR2 is SNEGSKA in the germline V gene (reference sequence). The CDR3 spans 14 residues. V gave up 6 bases and J gave up 4 bases; unmatched junction bases: 7. The CDR3 region is CSATTSGKSETQYF. The CDR3 nucleotides are TGCAGTGCCACGACTAGCGGGAAGTCAGAGACCCAGTACTTC.

V and J are TRBV12-3 or TRBV12-4 and TRBJ2-2, with TRBD2 matching 9 bases. The CDR3 is 17 residues long. Trimming cost V 8 bases and J 3 bases; bases outside gene matches: 13. CDR3 protein: CASSPRREGLYTGELFF. The DNA of the CDR3 is TGTGCCAGCTCGCCGAGGCGGGAGGGCCTCTACACCGGGGAGCTGTTTTTT.